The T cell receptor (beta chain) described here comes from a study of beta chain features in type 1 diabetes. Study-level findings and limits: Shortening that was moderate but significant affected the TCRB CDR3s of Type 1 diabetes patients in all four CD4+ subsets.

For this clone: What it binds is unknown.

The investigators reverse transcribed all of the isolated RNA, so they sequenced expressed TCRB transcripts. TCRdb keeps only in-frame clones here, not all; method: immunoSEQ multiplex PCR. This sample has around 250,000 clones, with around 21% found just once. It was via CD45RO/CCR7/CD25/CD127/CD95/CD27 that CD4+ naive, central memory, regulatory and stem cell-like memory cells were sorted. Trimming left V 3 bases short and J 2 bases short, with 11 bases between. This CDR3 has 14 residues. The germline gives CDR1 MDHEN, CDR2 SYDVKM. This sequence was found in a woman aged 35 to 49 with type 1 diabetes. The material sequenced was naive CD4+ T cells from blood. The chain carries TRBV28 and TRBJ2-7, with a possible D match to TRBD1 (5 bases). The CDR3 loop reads CASSLGPKTYEQYF. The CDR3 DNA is TGTGCCAGCAGTTTGGGGCCGAAGACCTACGAGCAGTACTTC.